The next 5 T cell receptor beta chains were all read from a single sample in a study of siplizumab effects on memory and regulatory T cells. This table comes from immunoSEQ multiplex PCR, and its TCRdb copy is limited to in-frame clones, with some not included. The table lists 95,000 to 110,000 clones, roughly 92% of them singletons, with around 0.62% in the top ten. Sequenced sample: Tregs sorted from blood. Receptors were obtained from a human donor in good health.

Comment on this clone: This same CDR3 is encoded by further DNA sequences in the sample. The chain couples TRBV18 to TRBJ1-1; D unclear. Germline CDR1 KGHSH, CDR2 LQKENI. The CDR3 is 13 amino acids. The V end was cut by 2 bases, the J end by 0 bases, with 4 bases between. CDR3 residues: CASSPGVNTEAFF. Written as DNA, the CDR3 is TGTGCCAGCTCACCAGGGGTGAACACTGAAGCTTTCTTT.

The chain combines TRBV7-2 with TRBJ2-7; no reliable D call. The V and J ends lost 5 bases and 3 bases respectively, with 11 bases between them. This CDR3 region has 13 residues. The germline gives CDR1 SGHTA, CDR2 FQGNSA. CDR3 sequence reads: CASSRAVGYEQYF. The DNA of the CDR3 is TGTGCCAGCAGCCGCGCGGTGGGCTACGAGCAGTACTTC.

Notes on this clone: Other nucleotide sequences in the sample specify the same CDR3. The chain carries TRBV5-1 and TRBJ2-1; D not certain. The CDR3 is 11 amino acids. V was clipped by 1 base and J by 4 bases, with 0 bases between them. Looked up from germline, CDR1 is SGHRS and CDR2 is YFSETQ. The CDR3 sequence is CASSLYNEQFF. CDR3 nucleotides: TGCGCCAGCAGCTTGTACAATGAGCAGTTCTTC.

This rearrangement joins TRBV6-6 to TRBJ1-2; 7 nucleotides align to TRBD1. The germline V gene encodes CDR1 MNHNY and CDR2 SVGAGI (reference sequence). CDR3 length: 14 amino acids. V lost 2 bases to trimming and J lost 3 bases; unmatched junction nucleotides: 3. The CDR3 coding sequence is TGTGCCAGCAGTTACACGGGACAGTACTATGGCTACACCTTC. It translates to CASSYTGQYYGYTF.

The rearrangement joins TRBV7-2 to TRBJ2-3; the D gene is possibly TRBD2 (5 bases). The germline V gene has CDR1 SGHTA and CDR2 FQGNSA. This CDR3 has 17 amino acids. The V end lost 4 bases, the J end lost 5 bases, and 22 bases lay between the germline ends. The CDR3 here is CASSSPWSGPTGDTQYF. The CDR3 bases are TGTGCCAGCAGCTCGCCTTGGAGCGGACCCACGGGAGATACGCAGTATTTT.